This T cell receptor beta chain was profiled in a study of shared clonotypes between healthy human individuals. Sequencing was performed with immunoSEQ multiplex PCR; in TCRdb, only in-frame clones are kept and a portion is missing. This table has some 2,000,000 clones, around 95% appearing once. The CDR3 covers 14 residues. V trimming: 6 bases; J trimming: 1 base; junction bases outside the gene matches: 4. Germline V gene data show CDR1 as MNHEY and CDR2 as SVGAGI. V usage is TRBV6-5 and J usage is TRBJ1-1; 8 positions match TRBD1. The receptor comes from a man aged 18 to 35 in good health. Sample: naive CD4+ T cells sorted from blood. Described subset: CD45RA+ positively selected. The CDR3 reads CASSQGQENTEAFF. CDR3 sequence (DNA): TGTGCCAGCAGCCAGGGACAGGAGAACACTGAAGCTTTCTTT.